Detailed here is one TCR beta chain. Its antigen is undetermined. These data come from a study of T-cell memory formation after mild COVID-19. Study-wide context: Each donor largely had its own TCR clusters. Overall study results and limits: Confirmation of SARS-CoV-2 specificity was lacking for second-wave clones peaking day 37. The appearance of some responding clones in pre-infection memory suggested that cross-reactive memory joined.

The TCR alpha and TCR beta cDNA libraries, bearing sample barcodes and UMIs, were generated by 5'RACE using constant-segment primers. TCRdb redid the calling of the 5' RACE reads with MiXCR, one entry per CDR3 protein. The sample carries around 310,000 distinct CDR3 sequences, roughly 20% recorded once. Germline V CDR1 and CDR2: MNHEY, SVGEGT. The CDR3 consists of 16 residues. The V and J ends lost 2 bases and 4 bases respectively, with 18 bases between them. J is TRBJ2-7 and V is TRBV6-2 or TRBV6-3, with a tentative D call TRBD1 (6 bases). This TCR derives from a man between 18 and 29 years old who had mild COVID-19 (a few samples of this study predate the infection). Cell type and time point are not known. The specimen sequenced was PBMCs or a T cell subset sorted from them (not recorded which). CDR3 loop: CASSYGPGAIGYEQYV. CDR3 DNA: TGTGCCAGCAGTTACGGGCCAGGGGCGATAGGGTACGAGCAGTACGTC.